This TCR beta chain was identified during a study of T-cell reconstitution after alpha-beta-depleted transplantation in children. Unique molecular identifiers featured in how the TCRbeta library was prepared. One entry per CDR3 protein results from TCRdb running MiXCR on the PCR reads. This sample has hundreds of thousands of distinct CDR3 sequences, with less than 15% found just once. This clonotype originated in a human donor who donated a stem cell graft to a child with Fanconi anemia. The sample here was PBMCs, taken from the stem cell graft.

The CDR3 is CASSLWGLNDGYTF. Here the CDR3 DNA reads TGTGCCAGCAGCTTATGGGGCCTAAACGATGGCTACACCTTC. The rearrangement uses TRBV7-9 and TRBJ1-2; a weak D match, TRBD1 (5 bases). Germline V gene lookup returns CDR1 SEHNR and CDR2 FQNEAQ (reference sequence). The CDR3 has 14 residues. V lost 2 bases and J lost 6, with 13 bases in between.